Following are 19 T cell receptor beta chains from one sample sequenced in a study of tumor and adjacent non-tumor tissue in lung cancer. The library came from three nested PCR rounds adapted from ARM-PCR protocols. TCRdb independently ran MiXCR on the multiplex PCR reads; one entry per CDR3 protein. Of under 45,000 distinct CDR3 sequences listed, 60% are singletons. The template was RNA from unsorted bulk tissue. The normal lung tissue was taken more than 3 cm from the tumor edge. Sequenced material: distant non-tumor lung tissue. These receptors originate from a man aged 45-65 years with non-small cell lung cancer.

Remarks on this clonotype: A much larger clone lies a single base off, so this may be a read error. This chain's CDR3 is CASSGTDKQYF. In nucleotides, the CDR3 is TGTGCCAGCAGTGGGACAGATAAGCAGTATTTT. The rearrangement uses TRBV2 and TRBJ2-3; a weak D match, TRBD1 (6 bases). The CDR3 runs to 11 residues. CDR1 and CDR2 (germline): SNHLY, FYNNEI.

As concerns this clonotype: A read error is possible here, since a much larger clone lies one base away. For the CDR3, the DNA is TGCAGCATTGGCCACATAGGGGCCAACGTCCTGACTTTC. This sequence encodes CSIGHIGANVLTF. The genes are TRBV29-1 and TRBJ2-6; D is unresolved. This CDR3 contains 13 residues. V lost 8 bases and J lost 4, with 12 bases in between. Germline lookup yields CDR1 SQVTM and CDR2 ANQGSEA.

There are many counts of this clonotype. V usage is TRBV30 and J usage is TRBJ1-5, with D perhaps matching TRBD1 (6 bases). Germline lookup yields CDR1 GTSNPN and CDR2 SVGIG (reference sequence). The CDR3 has 13 residues. V was shortened by 1 base and J by 6 bases, with 10 bases between the two germline ends. CDR3 sequence: CAWSATGTQPQHF. The CDR3 DNA reads TGTGCCTGGAGTGCTACAGGGACTCAGCCCCAGCATTTT.

As concerns this clonotype: Because the CDR3 is missing its conserved closing phenylalanine or tryptophan, this is likely a read error. The DNA is omitted, as the CDR3 cannot be located on it reliably, and the CDR3 follows TCRdb's listing. This CDR3 is CASSRDSGNSPLHS. The genes are TRBV6-2 or TRBV6-3 and TRBJ1-6; the D call in the table, TRBD1, was not verified against the DNA. The CDR3 is 14 residues long, counting both termini. From germline, CDR1 is MNHEY and CDR2 SVGEGT.

A note on this clonotype: One end of the junction varies from germline; a read error may be responsible. The chain carries TRBV12-3 or TRBV12-4 and TRBJ2-3; D is unresolved. The CDR3 consists of 14 residues. CDR3 loop: CANSSPESTDTQYF. In DNA, the CDR3 is TGTGCCAACAGTTCCCCCGAATCCACAGATACGCAGTATTTT.

The table lists this clonotype with a few counts. No DNA is shown, since the ends of the CDR3 on it are uncertain; the CDR3 is the one TCRdb lists. V is TRBV21-1 and J is TRBJ2-2; TRBD1 is taken as the D call from the table, unchecked against the DNA. TRBV21-1 is a pseudogene. The CDR3 has 19 residues if both end residues are counted. CDR3: CASSKNPEVGQGNTGELFF.

The V gene is TRBV11-3, the J gene TRBJ2-3; D is unclear. Per the germline V gene, CDR1 is SGHNT and CDR2 is YENEEA. This CDR3 is 15 amino acids long. V was shortened by 5 bases and J by 4 bases, with 16 bases between the two germline ends. DNA for the CDR3: TGTGCCAGCAGCGCACGTTGGGTGGGCGCAGATACGCAGTATTTT. This translates into CASSARWVGADTQYF.

Remarks on this clonotype: The conserved final phenylalanine or tryptophan is absent from the CDR3, which likely points to a read error. The chain employs TRBV20-1 and TRBJ1-5; D not resolved. Trimming took off 8 bases at V and 3 bases at J, with 26 bases between the two ends. Germline values: CDR1 DFQATT, CDR2 SNEGSKA (reference sequence). This CDR3 has 17 residues. The CDR3 here is CSTPSEGRRRINQPQHS. DNA for the CDR3: TGCAGTACTCCTTCGGAGGGCCGGCGGCGGATCAATCAGCCCCAGCATTCT.

This clonotype was detected only a few times. Just one base apart from a much larger clone, this may be a read error. The genes are TRBV4-1 and TRBJ2-7; D call uncertain. The germline V gene has CDR1 MGHRA and CDR2 YSYEKL. This CDR3 has 16 residues. CDR3 loop: CDSSQVVGQGIYEQYF. Written as DNA, the CDR3 is TGCGACAGCAGCCAAGTAGTAGGGCAAGGGATTTACGAGCAGTACTTC.

Regarding this clonotype: Without the conserved terminal phenylalanine or tryptophan, this CDR3 likely stems from a read error. The rearrangement joins TRBV30 to TRBJ1-1; no definite D call. This CDR3 spans 15 amino acids. Trimming removed 7 bases at V and 4 bases at J, with 22 bases between. Germline lookup yields CDR1 GTSNPN and CDR2 SVGIG (reference sequence). CDR3 residues: CAFLPTARYGTEAFY. The CDR3 DNA reads as TGTGCCTTTCTTCCAACGGCGAGGTACGGCACTGAAGCTTTCTAT.

About this clonotype itself: A read error may be the cause here, since a much bigger clone is one base away. The CDR3, as DNA: TGTGCCAACAGCTTGACAGCGGGGGTCACCGGGGAGCTGTTTTTT. Its protein is CANSLTAGVTGELFF. The chain joins TRBV5-5 to TRBJ2-2; 8 bases align to TRBD2. The CDR3 spans 15 residues. Germline CDR1 reads SGHKS; CDR2 reads YYEKEE (reference sequence). The full variable domain, in which reference TRBV5-5 and TRBJ2-2 provide the parts outside the CDR3, is DAGVTQSPTHLIKTRGQQVTLRCSPISGHKSVSWYQQVLGQGPQFIFQYYEKEERGRGNFPDRFSARQFPNYSSELNVNALLLGDSALYLCANSLTAGVTGELFFGEGSRLTVL.

Remarks on this clonotype: The junction departs from the called germline gene at one end, perhaps through a read error. The chain couples TRBV4-1 to TRBJ1-2; D remains ambiguous. Germline assignment: CDR1 MGHRA and CDR2 YSYEKL. The CDR3 contains 14 residues. Here the CDR3 DNA reads TGCACCAGCAGCGATGTGACGAAGGTCTATGGCTACACCTTC. It translates to CTSSDVTKVYGYTF.

In regard to this clonotype: This sequence may be a read error, since a much larger clone differs from it by one base. V gene TRBV28 combines with J gene TRBJ2-7; possible D gene TRBD2, 6 bases. Germline CDR1 is MDHEN and CDR2 is SYDVKM. The CDR3 sequence is 12 residues long. Here the CDR3 DNA reads TGTGCCGGCAGAGGAGGGTACGGGGAGCAGTACTTC. Its translation: CAGRGGYGEQYF. Supplemented by reference TRBV28 and TRBJ2-7, the full variable domain reads DVKVTQSSRYLVKRTGEKVFLECVQDMDHENMFWYRQDPGLGLRLIYFSYDVKMKEKGDIPEGYSVSREKKERFSLILESASTNQTSMYLCAGRGGYGEQYFGPGTRLTVT.

V gene TRBV6-6 combines with J gene TRBJ2-7, with 7 bases aligning to TRBD1. Germline assignment: CDR1 MNHNY and CDR2 SVGAGI (reference sequence). V lost 4 bases to trimming and J lost 3 bases; unmatched junction nucleotides: 3. The CDR3 loop spans 13 amino acids. In DNA form, the CDR3 reads TGTGCCAGCAGTTTAACAGGGGACTACGAGCAGTACTTC. This encodes CASSLTGDYEQYF.

This clonotype counts as medium-sized. The chain combines TRBV11-2 with TRBJ2-7; the D gene could be TRBD1 or TRBD2 (5 bases each). The CDR3 is 14 amino acids. Per germline, CDR1 SGHAT and CDR2 FQNNGV. V lost 4 bases, J lost 0 bases, and 10 bases lay in between. The CDR3 coding sequence is TGTGCCAGCAGCTCCGGGACGCCCTCCTACGAGCAGTACTTC. Its translation: CASSSGTPSYEQYF. Together with reference TRBV11-2 and TRBJ2-7, the CDR3 gives the full variable domain: EAGVAQSPRYKIIEKRQSVAFWCNPISGHATLYWYQQILGQGPKLLIQFQNNGVVDDSQLPKDRFSAERLKGVDSTLKIQPAKLEDSAVYLCASSSGTPSYEQYFGPGTRLTVT.

Comment on this clonotype: The missing conserved phenylalanine or tryptophan at the end of this CDR3 makes a read error likely. This chain links TRBV20-1 with TRBJ2-3; D not certain. This CDR3 comprises 14 residues. Per the germline V gene, CDR1 is DFQATT and CDR2 is SNEGSKA (reference sequence). CDR3 loop: CSAREGFSTDTQYS. CDR3 nucleotides: TGCAGTGCTAGAGAGGGTTTCAGCACGGATACGCAGTATTCT.

Concerning this clonotype itself: This may stem from a read error, because a much larger clone lies one nucleotide away. The chain links TRBV6-7 to TRBJ1-5, with TRBD1 as a possible D gene (5 bases). TRBV6-7 is an ORF for which the function is uncertain. This CDR3 contains 17 residues. The CDR3 here is CASSYADGDRSDQPQHF. CDR3 nucleotides: TGTGCCAGCAGTTACGCCGATGGGGACCGTAGCGATCAGCCCCAGCATTTT.

The table lists this clonotype with many counts. For the CDR3, the DNA is TGTGCCACCAGTGACCCGACAGAGAGCACAGATACGCAGTATTTT. Translating gives CATSDPTESTDTQYF. The V gene is TRBV24-1, the J gene TRBJ2-3; a weak D match, TRBD1 (5 bases). This CDR3 region has 15 residues. Trimming removed 4 bases at V and 0 bases at J, with 10 bases between. Germline V gives CDR1 KGHDR, CDR2 SFDVKD.

Ten or more counts support this clonotype. J is TRBJ2-3 and V is TRBV5-1; 7 bases are shared with TRBD2. The junction had 2 bases not matched to a gene; V was cut back by 0 bases and J by 4 bases. This CDR3 has 14 amino acids. Germline V gives CDR1 SGHRS, CDR2 YFSETQ. DNA for the CDR3: TGCGCCAGCAGCTTGGGACTAGCTTCAGATACGCAGTATTTT. Residues: CASSLGLASDTQYF.